Each of the 18 T cell receptor beta chains below was sequenced from the same sample in a study of a mutant IDH1 vaccine in newly diagnosed glioma. Clones were sequenced by immunoSEQ multiplex PCR, and TCRdb holds only the in-frame ones, with some missing. Seen here are 52,000 or so clones, around 82% observed once, and the top ten hold roughly 3.2%. As for time point: week 5, during vaccination. Each dose delivered 300 ug of mutant IDH1 20-mer peptide subcutaneously with imiquimod. Their antigen targets remain unknown. The material was PBMCs, obtained from a glioma patient whose treatment included an IDH1 peptide vaccine. The receptor set was obtained from a woman aged 18-35 years with glioma. Some clones in this sample may be carry-over from other donors' samples.

This clone came up a few times. The chain links TRBV4-1 to TRBJ1-5; D remains ambiguous. The CDR3 loop spans 13 amino acids. Trimming left V 6 bases short and J 4 bases short, with 10 bases between. Germline assignment: CDR1 MGHRA and CDR2 YSYEKL. In DNA, the CDR3 is TGCGCCAGCAGTTCCGGGCCTAATCAGCCCCAGCATTTT. It is translated as CASSSGPNQPQHF.

This clone was found a few times. The V call is TRBV12-5, the J call TRBJ2-5; 8 positions agree with TRBD2. The CDR3 has 15 amino acids. With V trimmed by 1 base and J by 10 bases, 11 bases remained unmatched. Germline-derived CDR1 and CDR2 are LGHNT and FRNRAP. The CDR3 reads CASGLATSGTPLQYF. CDR3 DNA: TGTGCTAGTGGTTTGGCTACTAGCGGTACCCCCCTCCAGTACTTC.

The chain is built from TRBV14 and TRBJ1-4, with 7 bases fitting TRBD1. V lost 4 bases, J lost 7 bases, and 0 bases stayed unmatched. Germline CDR1 reads SGHDN; CDR2 reads FVKESK. The CDR3 loop spans 12 amino acids. The CDR3 loop is CASSRTGEKLFF. DNA of the CDR3: TGTGCCAGCAGCCGGACAGGTGAAAAACTGTTTTTT.

This clone was seen once. The chain has TRBV13 and TRBJ1-6, with D maybe TRBD1 (5 bases). Trimming cost V 3 bases and J 8 bases, with 17 bases left between them. This CDR3 region has 16 residues. Germline CDR1 is PRHDT and CDR2 is FYEKMQ (reference sequence). CDR3 loop: CASSFVQEYPDSPLHF. CDR3 nucleotides: TGTGCCAGCAGCTTCGTACAGGAGTATCCCGATTCACCCCTCCACTTT.

The V call is TRBV5-1, the J call TRBJ2-1, with D perhaps matching TRBD1 or TRBD2 (5 bases each). Trimming removed 0 bases from V and 10 bases from J, with 17 bases in between. CDR1 and CDR2 from the germline V gene are SGHRS and YFSETQ. This CDR3 has 15 residues. Here the CDR3 reads CASSLAGTHTWEQFF. The CDR3 nucleotides are TGCGCCAGCAGCTTGGCCGGGACCCACACGTGGGAGCAGTTCTTC.

V is TRBV19 and J is TRBJ2-3, with D possibly matching TRBD2 (6 bases). CDR1 and CDR2 from the germline V gene are LNHDA and SQIVND (reference sequence). CDR3 size: 15 residues. V lost 7 bases, J lost 6 bases, and 20 bases lay in between. CDR3 coding DNA: TGTGCCAGTACTGCCGGGACTTCTCGGAGCGATACGCAGTATTTT. Translated: CASTAGTSRSDTQYF. Full variable domain (rest looked up from reference TRBV19 and TRBJ2-3): DGGITQSPKYLFRKEGQNVTLSCEQNLNHDAMYWYRQDPGQGLRLIYYSQIVNDFQKGDIAEGYSVSREKKESFPLTVTSAQKNPTAFYLCASTAGTSRSDTQYFGPGTRLTVL.

This chain connects TRBV6-1 to TRBJ1-2; 7 bases line up with TRBD1. CDR3 length: 15 amino acids. In germline, CDR1 is MNHNS, CDR2 SASEGT. J lost 4 bases, V lost 4 bases, and 9 bases had no gene match. DNA for the CDR3: TGTGCCAGCAGTGGGGCAGGGGGAATCGCCTATGGCTACACCTTC. Its protein product is CASSGAGGIAYGYTF.

This clone is medium-sized within its sample. The V gene is TRBV2, the J gene TRBJ1-5; D possibly corresponds to TRBD1 (6 bases). This CDR3 contains 14 residues. Germline V gene lookup returns CDR1 SNHLY and CDR2 FYNNEI. V dropped 4 bases and J dropped 5 bases, with 12 bases sitting between them. Here the CDR3 reads CASSVWAGDQPQHF. CDR3 bases: TGTGCCAGCAGTGTTTGGGCAGGGGATCAGCCCCAGCATTTT.

The J gene is TRBJ2-7, the V gene TRBV7-9; tentative D call: TRBD2 (5 bases). CDR1 SEHNR and CDR2 FQNEAQ come from the germline V gene (reference sequence). The CDR3 runs to 15 residues. Deletions cut 4 bases from V and 2 bases from J, with 15 bases between. CDR3 in DNA: TGTGCCAGCAGCTCGCATCCCTTGGGAGCCTACGAGCAGTACTTC. Translated, it gives CASSSHPLGAYEQYF.

V usage is TRBV5-4 and J usage is TRBJ1-1; 9 bases align to TRBD1. The CDR3 extends over 12 amino acids. The junction had 6 bases not matched to a gene; V was cut back by 5 bases and J by 10 bases. Germline lookup yields CDR1 SGHNT and CDR2 YYREEE (reference sequence). CDR3 amino acids: CASRGTGMGAFF. The CDR3 bases are TGTGCCAGCAGAGGGACAGGGATGGGAGCTTTCTTT.

The gene calls are TRBV4-3 and TRBJ1-5; D call uncertain. Germline V gene data show CDR1 as LGHNA and CDR2 as YSLEER. V dropped 0 bases and J dropped 2 bases, with 11 bases sitting between them. The CDR3 spans 16 residues. CDR3 region: CASSQDYPLGNQPQHF. For the CDR3, the DNA is TGCGCCAGCAGCCAAGATTACCCTTTGGGCAATCAGCCCCAGCATTTT.

V and J are TRBV5-1 and TRBJ2-2; D unresolved. Deletions cut 7 bases from V and 2 bases from J, with 9 bases between. Germline CDR1 is SGHRS and CDR2 is YFSETQ. The length of the CDR3 is 13 residues. The chain's CDR3 is CASRRLNTGELFF. CDR3 DNA: TGCGCCAGCCGTCGTCTTAACACCGGGGAGCTGTTTTTT. Together with reference TRBV5-1 and TRBJ2-2, the CDR3 gives the full variable domain: KAGVTQTPRYLIKTRGQQVTLSCSPISGHRSVSWYQQTPGQGLQFLFEYFSETQRNKGNFPGRFSGRQFSNSRSEMNVSTLELGDSALYLCASRRLNTGELFFGEGSRLTVL.

The V gene is TRBV5-5, the J gene TRBJ1-2; TRBD1 might be the D (6 bases). CDR1 and CDR2 (germline): SGHKS, YYEKEE (reference sequence). The CDR3 is 13 amino acids. V lost 6 bases and J 1 base, leaving 10 bases between the germline ends. The CDR3 spells CASMQGYNYGYTF. In nucleotides, the CDR3 is TGTGCCAGCATGCAGGGGTATAACTATGGCTACACCTTC.

The chain has TRBV15 and TRBJ1-1, with D possibly being TRBD1 (5 bases). CDR1 is LNHNV, CDR2 YYDKDF, per germline (reference sequence). V gave up 0 bases and J gave up 8 bases, with 10 bases separating them. This CDR3 has 13 amino acids. The CDR3 DNA follows: TGTGCCACCAGCAGAGATCGAGGGGCCGAAGCTTTCTTT. As protein: CATSRDRGAEAFF.

The chain combines TRBV29-1 with TRBJ2-5; D remains ambiguous. CDR3 size: 13 residues. Germline CDR1 is SQVTM and CDR2 is ANQGSEA. V was shortened by 2 bases and J by 7 bases, with 14 bases between the two germline ends. The DNA for the CDR3 is TGCAGCGTTGAATATGTGACGTGGGCGACCCAGTACTTC. It yields the protein CSVEYVTWATQYF.

This clone was seen a few times. The chain has TRBV5-6 and TRBJ2-1, with 15 bases lining up with TRBD2. CDR1 is SGHDT, CDR2 YYEEEE, per germline. The CDR3 has 18 amino acids. V trimming: 5 bases; J trimming: 7 bases; junction bases outside the gene matches: 13. CDR3 nucleotides: TGTGCCAGCAGTATCCCGGGACTAGCGGGAGGAAGTCGTAATGAGCAGTTCTTC. Protein product: CASSIPGLAGGSRNEQFF.

This chain joins TRBV14 and TRBJ1-5, with D unclear. Germline V gives CDR1 SGHDN, CDR2 FVKESK. The CDR3 totals 13 residues. V lost 2 bases and J 4 bases, leaving 6 bases between the germline ends. The CDR3 bases are TGTGCCAGCAGCCAACAGTCAAATCAGCCCCAGCATTTT. Protein sequence: CASSQQSNQPQHF.

This clone has only one observation. The J gene is TRBJ1-2, the V gene TRBV19; 9 nucleotides align to TRBD1. CDR1 is LNHDA, CDR2 SQIVND, per germline (reference sequence). With 2 bases clipped from V and 8 bases from J, the junction kept 3 bases outside the gene matches. CDR3 length: 13 residues. CDR3 sequence reads: CASSIRTGEGYTF. The DNA for the CDR3 is TGTGCCAGTAGTATAAGGACAGGGGAGGGCTACACCTTC.